Listed below are T cell receptor beta chains from one sample, sequenced in a study of regulatory T cells in long-lasting Graves disease. TCRdb ran MiXCR on the multiplex PCR reads and lists one entry per CDR3 protein. The repertoire has roughly 500,000 distinct CDR3 sequences, approximately 23% of them found once; the top ten carry roughly 13%. The sample was peripheral blood mononuclear cells (PBMCs), taken when the disease was refractory, from a patient treated with antithyroid drugs. Source of these receptors: a female donor with Graves disease. CDR3s include the opening cysteine and the closing phenylalanine or tryptophan. The D gene is left open where the match is weak. A row's size may be missing; if present it is once, few, many or a size class.

D gene | J gene | clone size | V gene | CDR3 protein | CDR3 DNA
TRBD2 | TRBJ2-7 | many | TRBV7-2 | CASSLDGTSGELAGQYF | TGTGCCAGCAGCTTAGACGGGACTAGCGGGGAGTTAGCAGGGCAGTACTTC
. | TRBJ1-1 | many | TRBV27 | CASSLSEGGNTEAFF | TGTGCCAGCAGTTTATCGGAGGGCGGAAACACTGAAGCTTTCTTT
. | TRBJ1-5 | few | TRBV7-8 | CASSFLNWEEPQHF | TGTGCCAGCAGCTTTTTGAATTGGGAAGAGCCCCAGCATTTT
. | TRBJ2-7 | many | TRBV6-1 | CASTMTNSYEQYF | TGTGCCAGCACGATGACAAATTCCTACGAGCAGTACTTC
TRBD1 | TRBJ1-1 | . | TRBV20-1 | CSASPQGAVFF | TGCAGTGCTAGCCCTCAGGGGGCCGTTTTCTTT
TRBD1 | TRBJ1-2 | many | TRBV7-9 | CASSPDRSNYGYTF | TGTGCCAGCAGTCCGGACAGGTCTAACTATGGCTACACCTTC
. | TRBJ2-5 | few | TRBV5-4 | CASSPNLANEETQYF | TGTGCCAGCAGCCCGAACCTAGCGAATGAAGAGACCCAGTACTTC
. | TRBJ1-1 | few | TRBV20-1 | CSARSGTPLRGTEAFF | TGCAGTGCTAGATCCGGGACACCTCTTCGAGGTACTGAAGCTTTCTTT
. | TRBJ1-1 | many | TRBV6-4 | CASSYRTANTEAFF | TGTGCCAGCAGTTACAGGACGGCGAACACTGAAGCTTTCTTT
. | TRBJ1-1 | . | TRBV6-5 | CASSYYRERGTEAFF | TGTGCCAGCAGTTACTACAGGGAGAGAGGCACTGAAGCTTTCTTT
. | TRBJ1-1 | . | TRBV24-1 | CATSEEVSLKGFF | TGTGCCACCAGTGAAGAGGTATCACTGAAGGGTTTCTTT
TRBD1 | TRBJ2-2 | many | TRBV28 | CASSLPRQGVGGELFF | TGTGCCAGCAGTCTGCCCAGACAGGGCGTGGGCGGGGAGCTGTTTTTT
TRBD1 | TRBJ1-2 | many | TRBV2 | CASSVDRGDYGYTF | TGTGCCAGCAGTGTGGACAGGGGGGACTATGGCTACACCTTC
. | TRBJ1-6 | . | TRBV11-2 | CASSLDLPSSYNSPLHF | TGTGCCAGCAGCTTAGATCTTCCGAGCTCCTATAATTCACCCCTCCACTTT
. | TRBJ2-7 | . | TRBV20-1 | CSARGADSYEQYF | TGCAGTGCCCGGGGGGCAGACTCCTACGAGCAGTACTTC
. | TRBJ1-1 | . | TRBV5-6 | CASSLIGTEGYNTEAFF | TGTGCCAGCAGCTTGATAGGGACGGAAGGTTATAACACTGAAGCTTTCTTT
TRBD2 | TRBJ2-7 | many | TRBV15 | CATSRVTSGRDEQYF | TGTGCCACCAGCAGAGTGACTAGCGGGAGGGACGAGCAGTACTTC
TRBD1 | TRBJ1-2 | . | TRBV10-3 | CASTQGAPNSGYGYTF | TGTGCCAGTACGCAGGGGGCTCCGAACTCGGGCTATGGCTACACCTTC
. | TRBJ1-6 | few | TRBV30 | CAWSPPDSFNSPLHF | TGTGCCTGGAGTCCCCCGGACAGCTTCAATTCACCCCTCCACTTT
. | TRBJ2-7 | many | TRBV28 | CASSFSGQTPVF | TGTGCCAGCAGTTTTTCGGGCCAGACACCGGTCTTC
TRBD1 | TRBJ1-1 | many | TRBV7-2 | CASSLEGAGTEAFF | TGTGCCAGCAGCTTAGAGGGGGCGGGCACTGAAGCTTTCTTT
. | TRBJ2-3 | few | TRBV11-2 | CASSPQAGWTQYF | TGTGCCAGCAGCCCTCAAGCGGGTTGGACGCAGTATTTT
. | TRBJ1-1 | many | TRBV28 | CASSLLGTETEAFF | TGTGCCAGCAGTTTGTTAGGAACAGAGACTGAAGCTTTCTTT
TRBD2 | TRBJ2-1 | . | TRBV28 | CASSVAGGSYNEQFF | TGTGCCAGCAGCGTAGCGGGGGGGTCCTACAATGAGCAGTTCTTC
. | TRBJ1-1 | . | TRBV6-1 | CASSRERWTEAFF | TGTGCCAGCAGTAGAGAGCGGTGGACTGAAGCTTTCTTT
TRBD1 | TRBJ1-2 | many | TRBV19 | CASSRTPGGLNYGYTF | TGTGCCAGTAGTCGAACACCAGGGGGTCTTAACTATGGCTACACCTTC
TRBD1 | TRBJ2-2 | . | TRBV2 | CASRVYRGNTGELFF | TGTGCCAGCAGGGTATACAGGGGAAACACCGGGGAGCTGTTTTTT
. | TRBJ1-1 | . | TRBV30 | CASSPFSDTEAFF | TGTGCCTCTTCTCCCTTTTCGGACACTGAAGCTTTCTTT
TRBD1 | TRBJ2-5 | few | TRBV7-7 | CASSTDRARETQYF | TGTGCTAGCAGCACCGACAGGGCCCGGGAGACCCAGTACTTC
. | TRBJ1-1 | many | TRBV20-1 | CSARDGTAGKDEAFF | TGCAGTGCTAGAGATGGGACGGCAGGGAAGGATGAAGCTTTCTTT
. | TRBJ1-1 | many | TRBV6-2/TRBV6-3 | CASSFRHEGEAFF | TGTGCCAGCAGTTTTAGGCACGAAGGGGAAGCTTTCTTT
. | TRBJ2-1 | . | TRBV11-3 | CASSSSWPGPDFYNEQFF | TGTGCCAGCAGCTCGTCTTGGCCGGGTCCAGATTTCTACAATGAGCAGTTCTTC
. | TRBJ1-4 | once | TRBV25-1 | CASSEFGRGKLFF | TGTGCCAGCAGTGAATTTGGCAGGGGAAAACTGTTTTTT
. | TRBJ1-3 | many | TRBV7-2 | CASSPSIGNTIYF | TGTGCCAGCAGCCCCTCCATAGGGAACACCATATATTTT
TRBD2 | TRBJ2-7 | few | TRBV4-3 | CASSQDSRGGDEQYF | TGCGCCAGCAGCCAAGACTCCCGCGGGGGGGACGAGCAGTACTTC
. | TRBJ1-1 | once | TRBV5-1 | CASNRGGPNTEAFF | TGCGCCAGCAACCGGGGCGGTCCCAACACTGAAGCTTTCTTT
. | TRBJ2-2 | . | TRBV6-2/TRBV6-3 | CASGGHHPGELFF | TGTGCCAGCGGGGGACACCATCCCGGGGAGCTGTTTTTT
. | TRBJ1-3 | few | TRBV7-2 | CASSPREGGSSGNTIYF | TGTGCCAGCAGCCCACGGGAGGGGGGGTCCTCTGGAAACACCATATATTTT
. | TRBJ1-3 | once | TRBV6-5 | CAGTDSGNTIYF | TGTGCTGGGACTGATTCTGGAAACACCATATATTTT
. | TRBJ1-2 | . | TRBV6-1 | CASSRVGTGNVGYGYTF | TGTGCCAGCAGCAGGGTGGGAACAGGGAATGTGGGCTATGGCTACACCTTC
TRBD2 | TRBJ2-5 | many | TRBV10-3 | CAISDSGGGETQYF | TGTGCCATCAGTGATTCGGGAGGGGGAGAGACCCAGTACTTC
TRBD1 | TRBJ2-6 | . | TRBV2 | CASSHSTGTGFLRGANVLTF | TGTGCCAGCAGTCATTCGACCGGGACAGGGTTTCTCCGGGGGGCCAACGTCCTGACTTTC
TRBD2 | TRBJ2-7 | many | TRBV28 | CASSQSGVNSYEQYF | TGTGCCAGCAGTCAAAGCGGGGTCAACTCCTACGAGCAGTACTTC
TRBD1 | TRBJ1-2 | many | TRBV10-3 | CARRDSDNYGYTF | TGTGCCAGACGGGACAGCGATAACTATGGCTACACCTTC
. | TRBJ1-3 | many | TRBV28 | CASSTPFSGNTIYF | TGTGCCAGCAGCACACCTTTCTCTGGAAACACCATATATTTT
. | TRBJ2-7 | . | TRBV10-1 | CASILGGIFYYEQYF | TGCGCCAGCATCCTTGGGGGAATTTTTTACTACGAGCAGTACTTC
TRBD1 | TRBJ1-6 | few | TRBV7-6 | CASSLSGTGAPYYNSPLHF | TGTGCCAGCAGCTTATCGGGGACAGGGGCGCCCTACTATAATTCACCCCTCCACTTT